Shown below are 13 T cell receptor beta chains from a single sample sequenced in a study of CXCR3-negative and CXCR3-positive naive CD8 T cells. In preparing the TRB cDNA libraries, 5' RACE with UMI labels was used. TCRdb reprocessed the 5' RACE reads, keeping one entry per CDR3 protein, no DNA. Its clone listing holds around 140,000 distinct CDR3 sequences. The study, taken as a whole, reports: When CXCR3-positive naive cells were set against CXCR3-negative naive cells, the former had more hydrophobic TRB CDR3s.

Their antigens are not known. The material sequenced was naive CXCR3+ CD8+ T cells from blood. As to subset: CD45RO-CCR7+CD27+CD95- naive CD8+ T cells expressing CXCR3 (TNR3+). All receptors derive from a human donor in good health. Some clones in this sample may be carry-over from other donors' samples.

V and J are TRBV12-3 or TRBV12-4 and TRBJ1-1. The CDR3 loop spans 13 amino acids. CDR3 protein: CASTAFLNTEAFF.

The chain links TRBV9 to TRBJ1-2; TCRdb proposes TRBD1, but this gene call is untestable without DNA. From germline, CDR1 is SGDLS and CDR2 YYNGEE. The CDR3 is 14 residues long. The chain's CDR3 is CASSEGGQDYGYTF.

CDR3 sequence: CASSETGGWKETQYF. This sequence joins TRBV6-1 and TRBJ2-5; TCRdb outputs TRBD1, but without DNA this stays unchecked. Germline V gene sequence: CDR1 MNHNS, CDR2 SASEGT. The CDR3 is 15 amino acids.

The chain uses TRBV7-9 and TRBJ2-7; checking the TCRdb D call of TRBD1 is not possible without DNA. Germline V gene lookup returns CDR1 SEHNR and CDR2 FQNEAQ (reference sequence). The CDR3 length is 18 residues. The CDR3 reads CASTHTTDRVNGSYEQYF.

Here the CDR3 reads CASSLDRDPTDNEQFF. The chain couples TRBV7-8 to TRBJ2-1; TCRdb lists TRBD1, though no DNA is available to test this call. Germline values: CDR1 SGHVS, CDR2 FQNEAQ. The CDR3 totals 16 residues. The whole variable domain, remainder taken from reference TRBV7-8 and TRBJ2-1, is GAGVSQSPRYKVAKRGQDVALRCDPISGHVSLFWYQQALGQGPEFLTYFQNEAQLDKSGLPSDRFFAERPEGSVSTLKIQRTQQEDSAVYLCASSLDRDPTDNEQFFGPGTRLTVL.

The rearrangement uses TRBV19 and TRBJ2-2; TCRdb returns TRBD2, unconfirmable since there is no DNA. This CDR3 is 15 amino acids long. CDR1 and CDR2 (germline): LNHDA, SQIVND (reference sequence). CDR3 sequence reads: CASSIAFKVPRELFF.

This chain's CDR3 is CASSRGPQETQYF. The chain is built from TRBV14 and TRBJ2-5; no DNA is available, so the TRBD1 call from TCRdb remains unchecked. The CDR3 extends over 13 amino acids. In germline, CDR1 is SGHDN, CDR2 FVKESK.

The CDR3: CSVEDSRGMAETQYF. V usage is TRBV29-1 and J usage is TRBJ2-5; TCRdb outputs TRBD1, but without DNA this stays unchecked. The germline V gene has CDR1 SQVTM and CDR2 ANQGSEA. The CDR3 sequence is 15 residues long.

The chain uses TRBV14 and TRBJ2-1; TCRdb names TRBD1, which stays unverified in the absence of DNA. The V gene's germline CDR1 is SGHDN and CDR2 FVKESK. This CDR3 has 16 residues. CDR3 sequence: CASSQDRTGSYNEQFF.

The chain couples TRBV29-1 to TRBJ2-5. The CDR3 has 13 residues. Germline V gives CDR1 SQVTM, CDR2 ANQGSEA. CDR3 sequence reads: CSVPREYQETQYF.

The chain recombines TRBV28 with TRBJ1-1. Germline assignment: CDR1 MDHEN and CDR2 SYDVKM. CDR3 length: 16 amino acids. This CDR3 reads CASSLLADSGNTEAFF.

The rearrangement joins TRBV28 to TRBJ1-4; TCRdb designates TRBD1, a call that cannot be tested without DNA. Germline CDR1 is MDHEN and CDR2 is SYDVKM. The CDR3 sequence is 13 residues long. CDR3 residues: CASSFAGGEKLFF.

V and J are TRBV28 and TRBJ1-1. CDR1 and CDR2 from the germline V gene are MDHEN and SYDVKM. The CDR3 is 14 residues long. The CDR3 region is CASSFAVLNTEAFF.